A selection of T cell receptor beta chains follows, all from one sample in a study of blood T cell repertoires in COVID-19. Generated by immunoSEQ multiplex PCR, the TCRdb table keeps only in-frame clones and is missing some. Among around 200,000 clones listed, around 87% were seen once. Sequencing used peripheral blood. Receptors originate from a man aged 50 or older with acute or convalescent COVID-19. CDR3s include the opening cysteine and the closing phenylalanine or tryptophan. The D gene is left open where the match is weak. Clone size is shown for a subset of rows, as once, few, many or a class of expanded clone.

abundance,d_gene,j_gene,v_gene,CDR3nt,CDR3aa
NA,NA,TRBJ2-3,TRBV7-3,TGTGCCAGCAGCTTCGGGGTCAGGGGCCTTAGCACAGATACGCAGTATTTT,CASSFGVRGLSTDTQYF
once,TRBD2,TRBJ2-1,TRBV29-1,TGCAGCTCGACTAGCGGGGGGAATGAGCAGTTCTTC,CSSTSGGNEQFF
NA,NA,TRBJ2-2,TRBV7-3,TGTGCCAGCAGCCCCCGATGGCAGGGGGAGGACACCGGGGAGCTGTTTTTT,CASSPRWQGEDTGELFF
NA,TRBD2,TRBJ2-1,TRBV7-2,TGTGCCAGCAGCTTACGTGCGGGGACTAGCGGGAGCCAGGAGCAGTTCTTC,CASSLRAGTSGSQEQFF
once,NA,TRBJ1-1,TRBV5-1,TGCGCCAGCAGCAGTGGACACATGAACACTGAAGCTTTCTTT,CASSSGHMNTEAFF
NA,TRBD2,TRBJ2-1,TRBV6-4,TGTGCCAGCAGCCCTATGACTAGCGGGGCCTACAATGAGCAGTTCTTC,CASSPMTSGAYNEQFF
NA,TRBD1,TRBJ2-2,TRBV19,TGTGCCAGTAGTAGAGGACAGGATAACACCGGGGAGCTGTTTTTT,CASSRGQDNTGELFF
NA,NA,TRBJ1-4,TRBV28,TGTGCCAGCAGCAGCGACTGGAATGGGTGGACTAATGAAAAACTGTTTTTT,CASSSDWNGWTNEKLFF
NA,TRBD2,TRBJ2-1,TRBV19,TGTGCCAGTAGTCTATCACTAGCGAGCACCTACAATGAGCAGTTCTTC,CASSLSLASTYNEQFF
NA,NA,TRBJ2-2,TRBV10-3,TGTGCCATCAGTGAGTCTGAGGACGGGGAGCTGTTTTTT,CAISESEDGELFF
NA,TRBD2,TRBJ2-7,TRBV2,TGTGCCAGTGAGCGGGACGGATTCTCCTACGAGCAGTACTTC,CASERDGFSYEQYF
few,NA,TRBJ1-1,TRBV3-1/TRBV3-2,TGTGCCAGCAGCTTTCAGGAGGGACGAGCTGAAGCTTTCTTT,CASSFQEGRAEAFF
NA,NA,TRBJ1-2,TRBV27,TGTGCCAGCCCCCTTTCCCGTAACTATGGCTACACCTTC,CASPLSRNYGYTF
NA,TRBD1,TRBJ1-1,TRBV2,TGTGCCAGCAGTGAATTCTCGTGGACAGGGTACGACACTGAAGCTTTCTTT,CASSEFSWTGYDTEAFF
NA,TRBD2,TRBJ2-5,TRBV28,TGTGCCAGCAGTAGCGGGAGCGCACAAGAGACCCAGTACTTC,CASSSGSAQETQYF
NA,TRBD2,TRBJ2-1,TRBV29-1,TGCAGCGTTGAATTCGCTAGCGGGGTTTACAATGAGCAGTTCTTC,CSVEFASGVYNEQFF
NA,NA,TRBJ1-3,TRBV5-8,TGTGCCAGCAGCTTCCGGGCTGGAAACACCATATATTTT,CASSFRAGNTIYF
NA,NA,TRBJ1-1,TRBV7-2,TGTGCCAGCAGTTTCGCCCGGAGGACTGAAGCTTTCTTT,CASSFARRTEAFF
NA,TRBD1,TRBJ1-6,TRBV10-3,TGTGCCATCAGCCTCACCGGGACAGGGGGTTCACCCCTCCACTTT,CAISLTGTGGSPLHF
NA,NA,TRBJ2-3,TRBV18,TGTGCCAGCTCACCAGGGCGCACAGATACGCAGTATTTT,CASSPGRTDTQYF
NA,TRBD1,TRBJ1-6,TRBV7-2,TGTGCCAGCAGCTTGGATAGGACAGGGAGGAATTCACCCCTCCACTTT,CASSLDRTGRNSPLHF
NA,TRBD2,TRBJ2-3,TRBV6-6,TGTGCCAGCAGTCGGGCCTTGGAGGGACTAGTGAGCACAGATACGCAGTATTTT,CASSRALEGLVSTDTQYF
NA,TRBD2,TRBJ2-1,TRBV28,TGTGCCAGCAGTTTATTTGCGGGAGGGCCCCATGAGCAGTTCTTC,CASSLFAGGPHEQFF
NA,TRBD2,TRBJ2-3,TRBV5-4,TGTGCCAGCAGCTTGCCGGAAACCGGGACTAGCGGCACAGATACGCAGTATTTT,CASSLPETGTSGTDTQYF
NA,NA,TRBJ2-5,TRBV7-2,TGTGCCAGCAGCTTAGGCTGGAGGGAGACCCAGTACTTC,CASSLGWRETQYF
NA,NA,TRBJ1-4,TRBV5-5,TGTGCCAGCAGCCGAGATTGGCTGTCAGTGGGTCCACTAAGAGAAAAACTGTTTTTT,CASSRDWLSVGPLREKLFF
NA,NA,TRBJ1-5,TRBV5-6,TGTGCCAGCAAGCTTGGACTCGGCGAGCCCCAGCATTTT,CASKLGLGEPQHF
NA,NA,TRBJ2-3,TRBV7-3,TGTGCCAGCAGCCCCCGGGGTGCGGGCACAGATACGCAGTATTTT,CASSPRGAGTDTQYF
NA,TRBD2,TRBJ2-1,TRBV11-2,TGTGCCAGCGGAGGGCGGGAGGAATACAATGAGCAGTTCTTC,CASGGREEYNEQFF
once,TRBD1,TRBJ1-3,TRBV30,TGTGCCTCCAGGACAGGGAAGCCCGGACCCTCTGGAAACACCATATATTTT,CASRTGKPGPSGNTIYF
NA,NA,TRBJ1-1,TRBV10-2,TGCGCCAGCAGTGCGCGAGTGGACACTGAAGCTTTCTTT,CASSARVDTEAFF
NA,TRBD1,TRBJ2-7,TRBV27,TGTGCCAGCAGTTTTAGGGGACAGGGACACGAGCAGTACTTC,CASSFRGQGHEQYF
NA,NA,TRBJ1-3,TRBV19,TGTGCCACCCTAGGGAGCATCGGAAACACCATATATTTT,CATLGSIGNTIYF
NA,TRBD1,TRBJ2-7,TRBV18,TGTGCCAGCTCACCACTTGGACAGGGGAGCTACGAGCAGTACTTC,CASSPLGQGSYEQYF
NA,TRBD1,TRBJ2-5,TRBV7-6,TGTGCCAGCAGCTCGGGACAGGGGGCTTCGGAGACCCAGTACTTC,CASSSGQGASETQYF
NA,NA,TRBJ1-4,TRBV19,TGTGCCAGTCGGTCATCGGGGGGTAATGAAAAACTGTTTTTT,CASRSSGGNEKLFF
NA,TRBD2,TRBJ2-1,TRBV18,TGTGCCAGCTCACCACTAGCGGGAGTATCAAATGAGCAGTTCTTC,CASSPLAGVSNEQFF
NA,NA,TRBJ2-3,TRBV5-1,TGCGCCAGCAGCTTGCTAGGCAGGGTGCTGGCAGATACGCAGTATTTT,CASSLLGRVLADTQYF
NA,NA,TRBJ1-1,TRBV20-1,TGCAGTGCTAAAGCGAACACTGAAGCTTTCTTT,CSAKANTEAFF
NA,NA,TRBJ2-5,TRBV28,TGTGCCAGCAGCCCGCTAATGGAGACCCAGTACTTC,CASSPLMETQYF
NA,TRBD2,TRBJ2-1,TRBV20-1,TGCAGTGCTAGTGGGGGGACTAGTGTATATGAGCAGTTCTTC,CSASGGTSVYEQFF
NA,NA,TRBJ2-3,TRBV2,TGTGCCAGCAGTGAAACCAGGGGGGCCCCAGATACGCAGTATTTT,CASSETRGAPDTQYF
NA,TRBD1,TRBJ1-2,TRBV2,TGTGCCAGCAGTGTCGCCGGGACAGTAAAAAACTATGGCTACACCTTC,CASSVAGTVKNYGYTF
NA,TRBD2,TRBJ2-5,TRBV28,TGTGCCAGCACAATTAACGGGGGGGAAGAGACCCAGTACTTC,CASTINGGEETQYF
NA,TRBD1,TRBJ1-1,TRBV5-4,TGTGCCAGCAGCCCTGGGGGGACAGAGAACACTGAAGCTTTCTTT,CASSPGGTENTEAFF
once,NA,TRBJ1-5,TRBV19,TGTGCCAGTAGTATAGAAGAGGCTTCTACTCCGCATTTT,CASSIEEASTPHF
NA,NA,TRBJ2-1,TRBV4-2,TGTGCCAGCAGCCCGACAGGCCTTAGCTCCTACAATGAGCAGTTCTTC,CASSPTGLSSYNEQFF
NA,TRBD1,TRBJ1-5,TRBV4-1,TGCGCCAGCAGCCGAGAGGCGGGACAGGGATTTCAGCCCCAGCATTTT,CASSREAGQGFQPQHF
NA,TRBD1,TRBJ1-3,TRBV7-3,TGTGCCAGCAGCGGAGAGACAGGGTCTGGAAACACCATATATTTT,CASSGETGSGNTIYF
few,TRBD1,TRBJ2-1,TRBV12-5,TGTGCTAGTGGTTTGGTACCCGGCCTCGGACAGGGAAGGTTGGGGCGAAATGAGCAGTTCTTC,CASGLVPGLGQGRLGRNEQFF
NA,TRBD1,TRBJ1-2,TRBV18,TGTGCCAGCTCATTGCAGCCGGGACAGTTATATGGCTACACCTTC,CASSLQPGQLYGYTF
NA,TRBD2,TRBJ2-1,TRBV5-1,TGCGCCAGCAGCTCGGGACTAGGGGGATACAATGAGCAGTTCTTC,CASSSGLGGYNEQFF
NA,TRBD2,TRBJ2-1,TRBV27,TGTGCCAGCAGTTTTTTGGGACTAGCGGGAGGTCTGTTCTTC,CASSFLGLAGGLFF
NA,TRBD2,TRBJ2-7,TRBV5-1,TGCGCCAGCAGCTTGGAAAGAGCGGGAGGGCCCAACTACGAGCAGTACTTC,CASSLERAGGPNYEQYF
NA,TRBD1,TRBJ2-2,TRBV5-1,TGCGCCAGCAGCAATCGGGGACAGGGAGGCACCGGGGAGCTGTTTTTT,CASSNRGQGGTGELFF
NA,NA,TRBJ1-2,TRBV3-1/TRBV3-2,TGTGCCAGCAGCCACCTGTACAGGGTGGGTGGCTACACCTTC,CASSHLYRVGGYTF
few,NA,TRBJ1-2,TRBV19,TGTGCCAGTAGTATAAAACAGGTCCTCTATGGCTACACCTTC,CASSIKQVLYGYTF